Here is one TCR beta chain with its context. Its antigen is not identified. Sequenced by immunoSEQ multiplex PCR; TCRdb stores in-frame clones only, minus some. The sample lists 5,000 to 7,000 clones, about 95% seen once, with about 30% in the top ten. Trimming took 0 bases from V and 3 from J, leaving 7 bases between them. CDR1 is SGHDT, CDR2 YYEEEE, per germline. The CDR3 contains 14 residues. This entry belongs to a study of STAT3 mutations in large granular lymphocyte leukemia. Findings and limits, study-wide: Every T-cell large granular lymphocyte leukemia patient had at least one immunodominant TCR beta clonotype.

The chain is built from TRBV5-6 and TRBJ1-5; unclear D gene. Sequencing used peripheral blood mononuclear cells. This TCR derives from a man aged 55 to 70 with T-cell large granular lymphocyte leukemia. Some clones in this sample may be carry-over from other donors' samples. DNA of the CDR3: TGTGCCAGCAGCTTGGGCCAGCACAATCAGCCCCAGCATTTT. Its protein is CASSLGQHNQPQHF.